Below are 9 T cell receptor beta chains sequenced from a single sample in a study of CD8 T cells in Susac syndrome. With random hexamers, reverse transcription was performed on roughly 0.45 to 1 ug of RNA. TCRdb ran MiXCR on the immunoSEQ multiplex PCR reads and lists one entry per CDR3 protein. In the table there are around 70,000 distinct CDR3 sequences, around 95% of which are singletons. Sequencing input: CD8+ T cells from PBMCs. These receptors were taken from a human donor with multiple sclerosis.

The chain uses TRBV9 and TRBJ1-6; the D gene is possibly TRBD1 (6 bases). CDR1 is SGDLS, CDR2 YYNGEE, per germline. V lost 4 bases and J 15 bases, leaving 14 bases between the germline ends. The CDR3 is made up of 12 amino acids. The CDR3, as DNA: TGTGCCAGCAGCCGGACAGACATAGGCCTCCACTTT. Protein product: CASSRTDIGLHF.

The CDR3 region has the DNA TGTGCCAGCAGCGTAGGCCGGGAGGGGTACTACGAGCAGTACTTC. Residues: CASSVGREGYYEQYF. This chain uses TRBV9 with TRBJ2-7, with 8 nucleotides matching TRBD2. With V trimmed by 0 bases and J by 3 bases, 5 bases remained unmatched. CDR1 is SGDLS and CDR2 is YYNGEE in the germline V gene. This CDR3 spans 15 amino acids.

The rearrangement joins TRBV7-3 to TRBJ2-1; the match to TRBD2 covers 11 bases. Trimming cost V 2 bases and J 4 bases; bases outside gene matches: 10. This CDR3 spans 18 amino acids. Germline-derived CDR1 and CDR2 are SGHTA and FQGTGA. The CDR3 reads CASSLSGNLAGGYNEQFF. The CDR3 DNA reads TGTGCCAGCAGCTTATCCGGGAACTTAGCGGGAGGGTACAATGAGCAGTTCTTC. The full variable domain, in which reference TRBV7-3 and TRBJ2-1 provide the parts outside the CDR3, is GAGVSQTPSNKVTEKGKYVELRCDPISGHTALYWYRQSLGQGPEFLIYFQGTGAADDSGLPNDRFFAVRPEGSVSTLKIQRTERGDSAVYLCASSLSGNLAGGYNEQFFGPGTRLTVL.

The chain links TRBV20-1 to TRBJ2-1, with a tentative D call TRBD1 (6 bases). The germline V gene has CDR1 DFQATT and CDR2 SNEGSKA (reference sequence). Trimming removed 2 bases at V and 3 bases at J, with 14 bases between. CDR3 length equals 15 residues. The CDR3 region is CSARPPQGHYNEQFF. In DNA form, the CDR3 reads TGCAGTGCTAGACCCCCACAGGGACACTACAATGAGCAGTTCTTC.

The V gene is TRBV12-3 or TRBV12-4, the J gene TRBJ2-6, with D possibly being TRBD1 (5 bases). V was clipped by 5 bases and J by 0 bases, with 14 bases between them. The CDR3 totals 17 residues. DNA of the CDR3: TGTGCCAGCAGTACCAGAGGACATTTCTCTGGGGCCAACGTCCTGACTTTC. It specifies CASSTRGHFSGANVLTF.

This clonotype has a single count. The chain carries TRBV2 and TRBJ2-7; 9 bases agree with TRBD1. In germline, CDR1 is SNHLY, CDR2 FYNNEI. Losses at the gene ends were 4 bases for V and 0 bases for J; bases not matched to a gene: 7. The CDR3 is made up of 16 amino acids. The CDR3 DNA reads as TGTGCCAGCAGTGTCACTGGGACAGGGTTCTCCTACGAGCAGTACTTC. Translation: CASSVTGTGFSYEQYF.

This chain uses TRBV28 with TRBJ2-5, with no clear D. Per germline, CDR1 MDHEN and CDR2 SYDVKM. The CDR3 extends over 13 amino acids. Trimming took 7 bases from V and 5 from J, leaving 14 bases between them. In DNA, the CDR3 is TGTGCCAGCAAACTAACGGGCAAGGAGACCCAGTACTTC. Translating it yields CASKLTGKETQYF.

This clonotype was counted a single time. This CDR3 is CASSGKERGLLETQYF. CDR3 DNA sequence: TGTGCCAGCAGCGGAAAAGAGAGGGGGCTCCTAGAGACCCAGTACTTC. The chain combines TRBV9 with TRBJ2-5; 7 bases fit TRBD1. The V and J ends lost 3 bases and 4 bases, in that order; junction bases with no gene match: 12. The CDR3 consists of 16 residues. Per germline, CDR1 SGDLS and CDR2 YYNGEE.

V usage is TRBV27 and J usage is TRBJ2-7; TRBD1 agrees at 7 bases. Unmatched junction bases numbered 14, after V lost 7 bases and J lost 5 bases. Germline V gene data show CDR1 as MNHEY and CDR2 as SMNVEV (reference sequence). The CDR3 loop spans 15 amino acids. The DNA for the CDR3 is TGTGCCAGCAAGTTCGCCGAGACAGGGTGGGACGAGCAGTACTTC. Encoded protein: CASKFAETGWDEQYF.